The rows below give T cell receptor beta chains drawn from one sample of a study of blood T cell repertoires in COVID-19. TCRdb's table, derived via immunoSEQ multiplex PCR, lists solely in-frame clones and lacks some. The table has a few hundred thousand clones, roughly nine tenths seen once; the top ten hold 3%. Source material: peripheral blood. Source of these receptors: a man aged 18 to 30 with active or convalescent COVID-19. Each CDR3 is given with its conserved first and last residue. A D gene is named only where the DNA matches it firmly. Clone size appears in some rows only: once, few, many, or a class for an expanded clone.

clone_size | d_call | j_call | v_call | cdr3_nt | cdr3_aa
- | TRBD2 | TRBJ2-3 | TRBV10-3 | TGTGCCATCAGTTTACTTAGCGGGAGTTCCACAGATACGCAGTATTTT | CAISLLSGSSTDTQYF
- | TRBD1 | TRBJ1-5 | TRBV28 | TGTGCCAGCAATGTTCCGGGGCAGGGGGACAATCAGCCCCAGCATTTT | CASNVPGQGDNQPQHF
- | - | TRBJ2-4 | TRBV3-1/TRBV3-2 | TGTGCCAGCAGGCCCCTCGGGGCCAAAAACATTCAGTACTTC | CASRPLGAKNIQYF
- | - | TRBJ2-7 | TRBV5-1 | TGCGCCAGCAGCACGGACACGTCCGAGCAGTACTTC | CASSTDTSEQYF
- | TRBD1 | TRBJ2-3 | TRBV4-3 | TGCGCCAGCAGCCCCCGGGACAGGGGGCCCTCAGATACGCAGTATTTT | CASSPRDRGPSDTQYF
- | TRBD2 | TRBJ2-7 | TRBV29-1 | TGCAGCGTTGGCGGCCTTGGGGGGGTCTCACCCTCCTACGAGCAGTACTTC | CSVGGLGGVSPSYEQYF
once | TRBD2 | TRBJ2-5 | TRBV18 | TGTGCCAGCTCACCAGCAATGCTAGCGGGAGAATTAGAGACCCAGTACTTC | CASSPAMLAGELETQYF
once | - | TRBJ1-5 | TRBV21-1 | TGTGCCAGCAGCAGTCCCGGGACAGACCATCAGCCCCAGCATTTT | CASSSPGTDHQPQHF
- | - | TRBJ1-1 | TRBV7-2 | TGTGCCAGCAGCCAGGGGTGGACTGAAGCTTTCTTT | CASSQGWTEAFF
- | TRBD1 | TRBJ1-1 | TRBV2 | TGTGCCAGCCTGGCGGACAGGTTGACTGAAGCTTTCTTT | CASLADRLTEAFF
few | TRBD2 | TRBJ2-1 | TRBV7-7 | TGTGCCAGCAGCTTGGGCGGGGGGTATGAGCAGTTCTTC | CASSLGGGYEQFF
few | - | TRBJ1-2 | TRBV2 | TGTGCCAGCAGTGTTTCGGAGGGGTATCATGGCTACACCTTC | CASSVSEGYHGYTF
- | TRBD2 | TRBJ2-2 | TRBV7-6 | TGTGCCAGCAGCCCGCCGGGGGGGGGAGACACCGGGGAGCTGTTTTTT | CASSPPGGGDTGELFF
few | - | TRBJ1-5 | TRBV5-8 | TGTGCCAGCCGGCAGGGTACGAACCGCGGCAATCAGCCCCAGCATTTT | CASRQGTNRGNQPQHF
- | - | TRBJ1-1 | TRBV7-9 | TGTGCCAGCAGCTTAGGCGGGATCGCTGAAGCTTTCTTT | CASSLGGIAEAFF
- | TRBD1 | TRBJ1-2 | TRBV27 | TGTGCCAGCAGTCTAAACTCCGGGACAGCCTATGGCTACACCTTC | CASSLNSGTAYGYTF
- | - | TRBJ1-6 | TRBV29-1 | TGCAGCGTTCTGAGCTCCTATAATTCACCCCTCCACTTT | CSVLSSYNSPLHF
- | TRBD2 | TRBJ2-3 | TRBV15 | TGTGCCACCAGCAGCAATAAACAGCGGGAGGCCCCCGGTAGCACAGATACGCAGTATTTT | CATSSNKQREAPGSTDTQYF
once | - | TRBJ1-1 | TRBV27 | TGTGCCAGCATCGACACGTGGCAGCCGAACACTGAAGCTTTCTTT | CASIDTWQPNTEAFF
- | - | TRBJ2-7 | TRBV11-2 | TGTGCCAGCACCTTGGGGCAAAGGGCCTACGAGCAGTACTTC | CASTLGQRAYEQYF
- | - | TRBJ1-3 | TRBV7-8 | TGTGCCAGCAGCCCATCCGGACAGAGCTCTGGAAACACCATATATTTT | CASSPSGQSSGNTIYF
- | - | TRBJ1-5 | TRBV18 | TGTGCCAGCTCTCAAAATGAGGGGGTTTATCAGCCCCAGCATTTT | CASSQNEGVYQPQHF
once | - | TRBJ1-4 | TRBV14 | TGTGCCAGCAGTCAAGACTACAGGGCAACTAATGAAAAACTGTTTTTT | CASSQDYRATNEKLFF
once | TRBD1 | TRBJ2-7 | TRBV6-2/TRBV6-3 | TGTGCCAGCAGTTACTCGGGGACAGGGTCGAACGAGCAGTACTTC | CASSYSGTGSNEQYF
- | - | TRBJ1-2 | TRBV28 | TGTGCCAGCAGTTTCCCCGGGGGTAAAGAACTTCGTGGCTACACCTTC | CASSFPGGKELRGYTF